Listed below are T cell receptor beta chains from one sample, sequenced in a study of identical twins. TCRdb reprocessed the 5' RACE reads via MiXCR and lists one record per CDR3 protein. The sample holds more than 650,000 distinct CDR3 sequences, around 5.7% seen once. The sequenced sample was naive T cells sorted from blood. The receptors shown here come from a man younger than 30 in good health. The CDR3 runs from the conserved cysteine through the conserved F or W. The order of the fields is clone size, J gene, D gene, V gene, CDR3 protein, CDR3 DNA. A D gene is named only where the DNA matches it firmly. The size entry is marked missing in some rows and otherwise reads once, few, many or a size class.

size: NA
J: TRBJ2-1
D: TRBD2
V: TRBV15
CDR3: CATSRDPNWASGIYNEQFF
DNA: TGTGCCACCAGCAGAGATCCCAACTGGGCTAGCGGGATCTACAATGAGCAGTTCTTC

size: many
J: TRBJ2-1
D: NA
V: TRBV29-1
CDR3: CSVASPGDSYNEQFF
DNA: TGCAGCGTTGCTAGTCCCGGGGATAGCTACAATGAGCAGTTCTTC

size: few
J: TRBJ2-5
D: TRBD1
V: TRBV24-1
CDR3: CATSVERDRLGETQYF
DNA: TGTGCCACCAGTGTCGAACGGGACAGACTTGGGGAGACCCAGTACTTC

size: many
J: TRBJ2-4
D: NA
V: TRBV28
CDR3: CASSPRPPEVKNIQYF
DNA: TGTGCCAGCAGTCCGCGACCCCCGGAAGTCAAAAACATTCAGTACTTC

size: few
J: TRBJ2-5
D: NA
V: TRBV13
CDR3: CASSLGIGEVYQETQYF
DNA: TGTGCCAGCAGCTTAGGTATCGGGGAGGTTTACCAAGAGACCCAGTACTTC

size: NA
J: TRBJ2-1
D: NA
V: TRBV3-1
CDR3: CASSLTRDSQFF
DNA: TGTGCCAGCAGCCTCACCCGGGATTCTCAGTTCTTC

size: many
J: TRBJ2-7
D: TRBD1
V: TRBV10-3
CDR3: CAISLRPGQGPSYEQYF
DNA: TGTGCCATCAGTCTGAGACCGGGACAGGGGCCCTCCTACGAGCAGTACTTC

size: few
J: TRBJ2-1
D: TRBD2
V: TRBV7-3
CDR3: CASSLGTSGRQSSYNEQFF
DNA: TGTGCCAGCAGCCTAGGGACTAGCGGGAGGCAGAGCTCCTACAATGAGCAGTTCTTC

size: NA
J: TRBJ1-6
D: TRBD1
V: TRBV13
CDR3: CASSQWTGVNSPLHF
DNA: TGTGCCAGCAGCCAATGGACAGGGGTGAATTCACCCCTCCACTTT

size: many
J: TRBJ2-7
D: NA
V: TRBV12-3/TRBV12-4
CDR3: CASSFLGDYEQYF
DNA: TGTGCCAGCAGTTTTCTTGGGGACTACGAGCAGTACTTC

size: many
J: TRBJ2-2
D: NA
V: TRBV29-1
CDR3: CSVGRGANTGELFF
DNA: TGCAGCGTTGGCAGGGGTGCGAACACCGGGGAGCTGTTTTTT

size: many
J: TRBJ2-2
D: TRBD2
V: TRBV5-1
CDR3: CASSVQSSGTTGELFF
DNA: TGCGCCAGCAGTGTCCAGTCCAGCGGGACCACCGGGGAGCTGTTTTTT

size: NA
J: TRBJ1-5
D: NA
V: TRBV5-1
CDR3: CASSLVSGAGQPQHF
DNA: TGCGCCAGCAGCTTGGTGTCGGGGGCGGGGCAGCCCCAGCATTTT

size: many
J: TRBJ2-1
D: TRBD1
V: TRBV29-1
CDR3: CSVDLQGSYYNEQFF
DNA: TGCAGCGTCGATTTACAGGGGTCATACTACAATGAGCAGTTCTTC

size: few
J: TRBJ2-1
D: TRBD1
V: TRBV4-2
CDR3: CASSPDRVGNEQFF
DNA: TGTGCCAGCAGCCCGGACAGGGTGGGCAATGAGCAGTTCTTC

size: many
J: TRBJ2-4
D: NA
V: TRBV29-1
CDR3: CSVGMTGAKNIQYF
DNA: TGCAGCGTAGGAATGACAGGAGCCAAAAACATTCAGTACTTC

size: many
J: TRBJ2-7
D: TRBD1
V: TRBV20-1
CDR3: CSAPQGATYEQYF
DNA: TGCAGTGCTCCTCAGGGGGCGACTTACGAGCAGTACTTC

size: many
J: TRBJ2-5
D: NA
V: TRBV20-1
CDR3: CSARDHQPPETQYF
DNA: TGCAGTGCTAGAGATCATCAGCCCCCAGAGACCCAGTACTTC

size: NA
J: TRBJ2-1
D: NA
V: TRBV19
CDR3: CASSIDRWGANEQFF
DNA: TGTGCCAGTAGTATAGATCGGTGGGGAGCGAATGAGCAGTTCTTC

size: many
J: TRBJ2-3
D: TRBD2
V: TRBV5-1
CDR3: CASSLAGGLHTDTQYF
DNA: TGCGCCAGCAGCTTGGCGGGAGGGCTCCACACAGATACGCAGTATTTT

size: NA
J: TRBJ2-1
D: NA
V: TRBV5-6
CDR3: CASSLAPSRGEQFF
DNA: TGTGCCAGCAGCTTGGCCCCTAGCAGGGGTGAGCAGTTCTTC

size: few
J: TRBJ2-5
D: TRBD2
V: TRBV10-3
CDR3: CAISRASGAQETQYF
DNA: TGTGCCATCAGTCGGGCTAGCGGGGCACAAGAGACCCAGTACTTC

size: many
J: TRBJ2-1
D: NA
V: TRBV7-6
CDR3: CASSKTGYNEQFF
DNA: TGTGCCAGCAGCAAAACAGGGTACAATGAGCAGTTCTTC

size: many
J: TRBJ1-1
D: TRBD1
V: TRBV7-6
CDR3: CASSLEGDRVRGAFF
DNA: TGTGCCAGCAGCTTAGAGGGAGACAGGGTTAGGGGAGCTTTCTTT

size: few
J: TRBJ2-3
D: NA
V: TRBV6-5
CDR3: CASSYTLASTDTQYF
DNA: TGTGCCAGCAGTTACACGCTAGCGAGCACAGATACGCAGTATTTT

size: many
J: TRBJ2-1
D: TRBD2
V: TRBV20-1
CDR3: CSASPPSGYNEQFF
DNA: TGCAGTGCTAGTCCTCCTAGCGGCTACAATGAGCAGTTCTTC

size: many
J: TRBJ2-7
D: NA
V: TRBV5-1
CDR3: CASSPDREGGEQYF
DNA: TGCGCCAGCAGCCCCGACAGGGAGGGAGGCGAGCAGTACTTC

size: few
J: TRBJ2-5
D: NA
V: TRBV25-1
CDR3: CASSEYGFQETQYF
DNA: TGTGCCAGCAGTGAATATGGATTCCAAGAGACCCAGTACTTC

size: many
J: TRBJ2-1
D: NA
V: TRBV29-1
CDR3: CSVAPHRWETPYNEQFF
DNA: TGCAGCGTTGCGCCCCACAGGTGGGAGACCCCCTACAATGAGCAGTTCTTC

size: few
J: TRBJ2-1
D: TRBD2
V: TRBV10-2
CDR3: CASSELRGLAEQFF
DNA: TGCGCCAGCAGTGAGTTGAGGGGACTAGCGGAGCAGTTCTTC

size: many
J: TRBJ2-7
D: NA
V: TRBV20-1
CDR3: CSARGSYEQYF
DNA: TGCAGTGCTAGAGGCTCCTACGAGCAGTACTTC